A single T cell receptor beta chain is shown here with its context. Unique molecular identifiers were used in preparing the TCRbeta library. Via MiXCR, TCRdb re-called the PCR reads, giving one row per CDR3 protein. The sample contains about 500,000 distinct CDR3 sequences, approximately 30% of which appear only once. The data are from a study of T-cell reconstitution after alpha-beta-depleted transplantation in children. Trimming took 4 bases from V and 4 from J; bases not matched to a gene: 10. The length of the CDR3 is 16 residues. Germline CDR1 KGHSH, CDR2 LQKENI. The starting material was PBMCs from the stem cell graft donor, obtained from the stem cell graft. The genes are TRBV18 and TRBJ2-3, with 8 nucleotides matching TRBD1. This receptor was obtained from a human donor who donated a stem cell graft to a child with aplastic anemia. CDR3 protein: CASSRYLTGEADTQYF. The CDR3 nucleotides are TGTGCCAGCTCACGCTACTTGACAGGGGAGGCAGATACGCAGTATTTT.